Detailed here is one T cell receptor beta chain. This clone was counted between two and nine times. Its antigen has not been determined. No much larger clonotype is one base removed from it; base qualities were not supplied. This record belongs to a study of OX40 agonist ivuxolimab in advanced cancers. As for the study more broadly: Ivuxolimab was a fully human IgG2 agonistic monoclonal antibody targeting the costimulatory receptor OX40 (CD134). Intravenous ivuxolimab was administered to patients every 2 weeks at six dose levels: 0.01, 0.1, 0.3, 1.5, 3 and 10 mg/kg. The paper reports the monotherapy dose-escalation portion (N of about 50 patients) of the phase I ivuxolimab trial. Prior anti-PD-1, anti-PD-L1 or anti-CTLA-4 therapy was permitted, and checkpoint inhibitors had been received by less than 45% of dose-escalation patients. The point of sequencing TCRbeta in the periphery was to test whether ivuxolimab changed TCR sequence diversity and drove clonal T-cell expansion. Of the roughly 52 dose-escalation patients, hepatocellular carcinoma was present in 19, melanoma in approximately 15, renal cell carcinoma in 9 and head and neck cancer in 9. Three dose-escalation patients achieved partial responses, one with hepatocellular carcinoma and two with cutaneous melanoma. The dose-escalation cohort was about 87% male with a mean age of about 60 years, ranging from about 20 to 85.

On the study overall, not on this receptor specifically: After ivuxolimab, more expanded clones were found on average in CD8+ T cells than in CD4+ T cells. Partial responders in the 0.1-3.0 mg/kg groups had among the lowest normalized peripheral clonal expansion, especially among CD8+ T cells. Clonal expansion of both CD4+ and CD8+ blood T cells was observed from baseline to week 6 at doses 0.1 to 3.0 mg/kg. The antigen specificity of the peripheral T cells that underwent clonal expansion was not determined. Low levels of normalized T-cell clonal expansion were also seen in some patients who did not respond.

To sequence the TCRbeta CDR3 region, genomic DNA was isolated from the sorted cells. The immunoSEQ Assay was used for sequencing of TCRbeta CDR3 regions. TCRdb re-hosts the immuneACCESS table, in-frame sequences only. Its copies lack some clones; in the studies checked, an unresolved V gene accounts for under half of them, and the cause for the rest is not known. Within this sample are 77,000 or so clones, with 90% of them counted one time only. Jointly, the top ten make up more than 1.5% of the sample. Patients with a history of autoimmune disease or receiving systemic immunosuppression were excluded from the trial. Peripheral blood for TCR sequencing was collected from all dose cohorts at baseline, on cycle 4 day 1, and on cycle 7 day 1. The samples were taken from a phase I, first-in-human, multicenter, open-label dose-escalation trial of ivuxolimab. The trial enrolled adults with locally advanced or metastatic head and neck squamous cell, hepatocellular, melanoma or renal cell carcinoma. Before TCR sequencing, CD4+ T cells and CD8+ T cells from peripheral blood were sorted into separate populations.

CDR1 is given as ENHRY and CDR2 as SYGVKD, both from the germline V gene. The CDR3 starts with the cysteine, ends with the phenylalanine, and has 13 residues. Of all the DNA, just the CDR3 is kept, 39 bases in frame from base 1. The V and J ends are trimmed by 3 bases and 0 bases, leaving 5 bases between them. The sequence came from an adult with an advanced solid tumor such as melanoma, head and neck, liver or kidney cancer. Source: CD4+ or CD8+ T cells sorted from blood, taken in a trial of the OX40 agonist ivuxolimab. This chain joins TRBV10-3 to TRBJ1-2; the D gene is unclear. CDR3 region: CAISDPTNYGYTF. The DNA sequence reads TGTGCCATCAGTGACCCCACTAACTATGGCTACACCTTC.